This TCR beta chain comes out of a study of STAT3 mutations in large granular lymphocyte leukemia. In the case of this clone: What it recognizes is unknown.

Generated by immunoSEQ multiplex PCR, the TCRdb table keeps only in-frame clones and is missing some. The sample gives over 25,000 clones, about 74% of which show up once; over 25% is in the top ten. Germline CDR1 and CDR2: SEHNR and FQNEAQ (reference sequence). This CDR3 has 13 amino acids. V was clipped by 8 bases and J by 4 bases; unmatched bases: 7. Study-level points and caveats: At least one immunodominant TCR beta clonotype appeared in every T-cell large granular lymphocyte leukemia patient. Differing intervals and regimens complicate linking therapy response to clone burden. Clonal expansion was inferred from other time points because no sample existed at each clone's first appearance.

The specimen was peripheral blood mononuclear cells. The chain couples TRBV7-9 to TRBJ1-1, with TRBD1 identical over 7 bases. This clonotype was obtained from a woman aged 45-59 years with T-cell large granular lymphocyte leukemia. Some clones in this sample may be carry-over from other donors' samples. The CDR3 is CASGGTASTEAFF. Written as DNA, the CDR3 is TGTGCCAGCGGGGGGACAGCAAGCACTGAAGCTTTCTTT.